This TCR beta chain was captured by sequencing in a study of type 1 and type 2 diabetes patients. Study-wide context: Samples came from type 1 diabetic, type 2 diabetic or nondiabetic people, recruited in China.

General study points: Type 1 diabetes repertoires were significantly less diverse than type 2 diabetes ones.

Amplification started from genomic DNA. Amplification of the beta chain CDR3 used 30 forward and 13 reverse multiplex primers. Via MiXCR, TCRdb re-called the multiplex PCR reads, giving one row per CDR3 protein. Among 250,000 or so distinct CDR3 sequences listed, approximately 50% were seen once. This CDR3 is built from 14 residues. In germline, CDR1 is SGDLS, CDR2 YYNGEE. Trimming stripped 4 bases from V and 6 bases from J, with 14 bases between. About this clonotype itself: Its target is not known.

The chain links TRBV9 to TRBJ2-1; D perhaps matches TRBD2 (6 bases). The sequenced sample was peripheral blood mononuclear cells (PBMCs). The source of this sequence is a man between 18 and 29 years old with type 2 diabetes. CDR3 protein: CASSLAHTRNEQFF. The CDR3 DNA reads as TGTGCCAGCAGCCTAGCGCACACCCGCAATGAGCAGTTCTTC. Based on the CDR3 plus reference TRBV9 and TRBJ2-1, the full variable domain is DSGVTQTPKHLITATGQRVTLRCSPRSGDLSVYWYQQSLDQGLQFLIQYYNGEERAKGNILERFSAQQFPDLHSELNLSSLELGDSALYFCASSLAHTRNEQFFGPGTRLTVL.